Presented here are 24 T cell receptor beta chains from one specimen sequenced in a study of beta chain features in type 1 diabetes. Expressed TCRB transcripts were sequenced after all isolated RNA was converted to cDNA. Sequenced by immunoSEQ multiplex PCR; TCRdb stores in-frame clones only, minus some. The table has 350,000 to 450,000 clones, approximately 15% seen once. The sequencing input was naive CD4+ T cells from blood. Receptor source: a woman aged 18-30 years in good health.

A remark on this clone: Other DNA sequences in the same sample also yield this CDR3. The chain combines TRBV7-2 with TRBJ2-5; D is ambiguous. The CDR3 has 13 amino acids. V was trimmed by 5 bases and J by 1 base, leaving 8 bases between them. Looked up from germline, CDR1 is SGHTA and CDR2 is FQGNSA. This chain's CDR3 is CASSLGLQETQYF. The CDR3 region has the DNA TGTGCCAGCAGCCTGGGCCTCCAAGAGACCCAGTACTTC. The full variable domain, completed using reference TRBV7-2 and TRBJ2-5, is GAGVSQSPSNKVTEKGKDVELRCDPISGHTALYWYRQSLGQGLEFLIYFQGNSAPDKSGLPSDRFSAERTGGSVSTLTIQRTQQEDSAVYLCASSLGLQETQYFGPGTRLLVL.

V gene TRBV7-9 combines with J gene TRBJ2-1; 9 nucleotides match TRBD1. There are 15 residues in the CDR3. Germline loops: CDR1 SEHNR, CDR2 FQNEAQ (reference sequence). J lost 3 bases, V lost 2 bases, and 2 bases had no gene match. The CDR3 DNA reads TGTGCCAGCAGCTTACGGGACAGGGTCTACAATGAGCAGTTCTTC. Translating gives CASSLRDRVYNEQFF.

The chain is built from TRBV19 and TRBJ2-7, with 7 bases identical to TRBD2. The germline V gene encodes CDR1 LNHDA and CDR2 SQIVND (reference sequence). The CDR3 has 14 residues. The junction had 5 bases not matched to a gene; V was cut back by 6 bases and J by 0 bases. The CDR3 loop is CASRLLADSYEQYF. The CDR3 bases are TGTGCCAGTAGGCTTCTAGCGGACTCCTACGAGCAGTACTTC.

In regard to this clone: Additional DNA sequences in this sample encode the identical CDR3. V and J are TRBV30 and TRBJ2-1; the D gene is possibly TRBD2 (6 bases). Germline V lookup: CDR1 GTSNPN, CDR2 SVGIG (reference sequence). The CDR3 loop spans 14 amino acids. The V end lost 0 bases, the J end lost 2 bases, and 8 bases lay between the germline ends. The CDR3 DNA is TGTGCCTGGAGTGTCGGCGGGACCTACAATGAGCAGTTCTTC. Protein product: CAWSVGGTYNEQFF.

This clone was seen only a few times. This chain's CDR3 is CASSQGLAGGYEQYF. The CDR3 bases are TGTGCCAGCTCCCAAGGACTAGCGGGAGGTTACGAGCAGTACTTC. The gene calls are TRBV18 and TRBJ2-7; 14 bases align to TRBD2. Germline CDR1 and CDR2: KGHSH and LQKENI. Unmatched junction bases numbered 5, after V lost 6 bases and J lost 4 bases. CDR3 length equals 15 residues.

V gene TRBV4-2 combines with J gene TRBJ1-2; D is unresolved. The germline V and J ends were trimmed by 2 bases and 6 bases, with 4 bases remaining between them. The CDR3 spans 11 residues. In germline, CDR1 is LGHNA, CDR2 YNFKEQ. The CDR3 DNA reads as TGTGCCAGCAGCCAACAGGATGGCTACACCTTC. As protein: CASSQQDGYTF.

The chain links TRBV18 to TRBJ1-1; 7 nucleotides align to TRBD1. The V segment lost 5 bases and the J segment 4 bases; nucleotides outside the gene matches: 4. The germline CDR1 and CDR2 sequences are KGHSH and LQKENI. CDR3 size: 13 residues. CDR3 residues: CASSNTGATEAFF. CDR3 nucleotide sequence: TGTGCCAGCTCAAACACAGGGGCCACTGAAGCTTTCTTT.

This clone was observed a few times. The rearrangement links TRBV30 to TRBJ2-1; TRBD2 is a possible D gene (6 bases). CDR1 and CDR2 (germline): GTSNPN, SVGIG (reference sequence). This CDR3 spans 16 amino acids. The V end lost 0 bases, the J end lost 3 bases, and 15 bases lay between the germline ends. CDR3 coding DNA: TGTGCCTGGAGTGTCGGGAATACCGGGGGCTACAATGAGCAGTTCTTC. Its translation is CAWSVGNTGGYNEQFF.

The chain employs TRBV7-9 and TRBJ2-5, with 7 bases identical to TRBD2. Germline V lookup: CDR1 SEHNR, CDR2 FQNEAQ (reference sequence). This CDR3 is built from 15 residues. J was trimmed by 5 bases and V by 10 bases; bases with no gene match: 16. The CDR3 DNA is TGTGCCATAAGAGAACTAGCGCCCATGGGGGAGACCCAGTACTTC. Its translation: CAIRELAPMGETQYF.

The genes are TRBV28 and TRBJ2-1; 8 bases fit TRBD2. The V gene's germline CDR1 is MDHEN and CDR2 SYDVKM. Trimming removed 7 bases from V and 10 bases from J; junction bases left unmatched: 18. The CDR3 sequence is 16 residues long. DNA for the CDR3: TGTGCCAGCACCTCCCCCGGGACTAGTACCGCCCCAGAGCAGTTCTTC. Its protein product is CASTSPGTSTAPEQFF. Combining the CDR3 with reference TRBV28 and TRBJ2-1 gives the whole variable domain DVKVTQSSRYLVKRTGEKVFLECVQDMDHENMFWYRQDPGLGLRLIYFSYDVKMKEKGDIPEGYSVSREKKERFSLILESASTNQTSMYLCASTSPGTSTAPEQFFGPGTRLTVL.

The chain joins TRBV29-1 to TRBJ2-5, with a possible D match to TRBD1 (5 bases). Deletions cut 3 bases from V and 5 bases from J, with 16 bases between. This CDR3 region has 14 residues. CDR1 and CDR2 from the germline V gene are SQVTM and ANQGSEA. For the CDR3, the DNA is TGCAGCGTTGACCCGCCAGGGCCCCGGGAGACCCAGTACTTC. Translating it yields CSVDPPGPRETQYF.

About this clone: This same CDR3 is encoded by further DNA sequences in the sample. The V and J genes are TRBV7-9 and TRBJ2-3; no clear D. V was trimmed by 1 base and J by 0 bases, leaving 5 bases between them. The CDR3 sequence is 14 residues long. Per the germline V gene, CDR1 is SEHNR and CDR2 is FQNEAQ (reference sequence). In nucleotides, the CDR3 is TGTGCCAGCAGCTTAGGAGTTAGCACAGATACGCAGTATTTT. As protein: CASSLGVSTDTQYF.

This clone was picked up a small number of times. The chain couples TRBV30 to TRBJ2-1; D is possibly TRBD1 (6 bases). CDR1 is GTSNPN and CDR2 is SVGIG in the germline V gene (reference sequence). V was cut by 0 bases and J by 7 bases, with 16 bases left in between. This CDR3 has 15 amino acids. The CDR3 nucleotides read TGTGCCTGGAGTGTACTCCCGCTGGGGGCAAATGAGCAGTTCTTC. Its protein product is CAWSVLPLGANEQFF.

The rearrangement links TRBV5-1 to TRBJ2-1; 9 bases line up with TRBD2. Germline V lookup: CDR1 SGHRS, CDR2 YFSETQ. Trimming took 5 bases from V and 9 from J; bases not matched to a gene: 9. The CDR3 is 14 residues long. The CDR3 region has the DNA TGCGCCAGCAGTAAGCGGGAGGCCCTCGGTGAGCAGTTCTTC. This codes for CASSKREALGEQFF.

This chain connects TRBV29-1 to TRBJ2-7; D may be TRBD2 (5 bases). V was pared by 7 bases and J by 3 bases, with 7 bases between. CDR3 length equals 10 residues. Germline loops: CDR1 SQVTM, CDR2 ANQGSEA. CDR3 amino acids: CSAGDYEQYF. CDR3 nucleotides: TGCAGCGCCGGGGACTACGAGCAGTACTTC.

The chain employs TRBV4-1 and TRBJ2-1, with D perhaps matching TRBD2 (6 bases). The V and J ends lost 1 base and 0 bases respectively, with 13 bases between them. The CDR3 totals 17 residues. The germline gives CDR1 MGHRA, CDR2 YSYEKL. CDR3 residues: CASSQGGGGFSYNEQFF. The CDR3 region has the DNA TGCGCCAGCAGCCAAGGGGGTGGGGGGTTCTCCTACAATGAGCAGTTCTTC.

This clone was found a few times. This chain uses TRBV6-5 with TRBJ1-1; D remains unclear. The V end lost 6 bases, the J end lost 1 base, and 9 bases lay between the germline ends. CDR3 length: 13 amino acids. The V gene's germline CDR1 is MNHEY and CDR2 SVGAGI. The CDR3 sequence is CASRKTGNTEAFF. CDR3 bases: TGTGCCAGCAGGAAGACGGGGAACACTGAAGCTTTCTTT.

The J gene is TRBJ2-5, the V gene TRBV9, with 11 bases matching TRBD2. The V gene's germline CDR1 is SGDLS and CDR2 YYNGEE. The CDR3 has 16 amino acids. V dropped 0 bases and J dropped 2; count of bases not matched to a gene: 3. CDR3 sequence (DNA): TGTGCCAGCAGCGTAGAGGCTAGCGGGAGGCAAGAGACCCAGTACTTC. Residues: CASSVEASGRQETQYF.

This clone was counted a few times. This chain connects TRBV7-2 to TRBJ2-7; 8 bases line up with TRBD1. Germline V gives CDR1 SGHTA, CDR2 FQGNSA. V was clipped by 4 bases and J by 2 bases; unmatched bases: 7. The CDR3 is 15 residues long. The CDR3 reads CASSSRDRRTYEQYF. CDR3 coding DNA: TGTGCCAGCAGCTCCCGGGACAGGCGAACCTACGAGCAGTACTTC. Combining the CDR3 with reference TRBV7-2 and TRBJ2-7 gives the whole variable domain GAGVSQSPSNKVTEKGKDVELRCDPISGHTALYWYRQSLGQGLEFLIYFQGNSAPDKSGLPSDRFSAERTGGSVSTLTIQRTQQEDSAVYLCASSSRDRRTYEQYFGPGTRLTVT.

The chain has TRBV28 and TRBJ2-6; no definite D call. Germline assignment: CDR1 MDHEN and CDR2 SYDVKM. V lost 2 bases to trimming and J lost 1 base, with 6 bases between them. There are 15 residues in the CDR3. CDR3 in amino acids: CASSLLQSGANVLTF. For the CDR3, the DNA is TGTGCCAGCAGTTTACTACAGTCTGGGGCCAACGTCCTGACTTTC.

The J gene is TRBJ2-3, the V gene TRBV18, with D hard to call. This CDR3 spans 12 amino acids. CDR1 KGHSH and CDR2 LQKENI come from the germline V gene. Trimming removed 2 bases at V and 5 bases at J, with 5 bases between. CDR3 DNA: TGTGCCAGCTCACCAATCGGAGATACGCAGTATTTT. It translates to CASSPIGDTQYF.

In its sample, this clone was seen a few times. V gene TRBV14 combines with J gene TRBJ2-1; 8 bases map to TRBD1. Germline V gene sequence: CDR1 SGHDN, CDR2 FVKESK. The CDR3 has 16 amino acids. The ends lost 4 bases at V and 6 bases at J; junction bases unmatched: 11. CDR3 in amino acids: CASSPRQGLPSNEQFF. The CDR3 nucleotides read TGTGCCAGCAGCCCCCGACAGGGGCTTCCGAGCAATGAGCAGTTCTTC.

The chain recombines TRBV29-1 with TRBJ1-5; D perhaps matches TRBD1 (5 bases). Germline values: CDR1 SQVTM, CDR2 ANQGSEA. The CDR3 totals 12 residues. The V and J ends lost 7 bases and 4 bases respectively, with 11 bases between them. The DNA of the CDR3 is TGCAGCGGGGGGGAACTTAATCAGCCCCAGCATTTT. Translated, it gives CSGGELNQPQHF.

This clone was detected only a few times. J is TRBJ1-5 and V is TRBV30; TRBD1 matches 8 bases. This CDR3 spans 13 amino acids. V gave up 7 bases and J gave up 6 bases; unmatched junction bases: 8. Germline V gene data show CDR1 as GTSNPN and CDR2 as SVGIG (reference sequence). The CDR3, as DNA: TGTGCCTTTACGGACAGGGCGGGTCAGCCCCAGCATTTT. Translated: CAFTDRAGQPQHF. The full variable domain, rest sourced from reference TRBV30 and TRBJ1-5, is SQTIHQWPATLVQPVGSPLSLECTVEGTSNPNLYWYRQAAGRGLQLLFYSVGIGQISSEVPQNLSASRPQDRQFILSSKKLLLSDSGFYLCAFTDRAGQPQHFGDGTRLSIL.